This TCR beta chain originates from a study of blood T cell repertoires in COVID-19 (dated by TCRdb to about 2020). About the full investigation: Collaborator samples came from the United States, Italy and Spain and covered acute and convalescent phases of COVID-19. Where HLA class I and class II types were available, the types were taken from metadata supplied by the sample provider, not from assay-based typing. Samples came from the ongoing ImmuneRACE study (first 160 participants) plus 1,254 subjects from 6 global collaborators. The repertoires were released in a freely available public database intended as a resource for research on the immune response to SARS-CoV-2. The material from the prospective study consisted of cDNA or gDNA derived from T cells, B-cell-depleted T cells, or PBMCs. Subjects who had been exposed to COVID-19, were actively infected with it, or had recovered from it provided the deeply sampled blood TCRbeta repertoires that made up the dataset. A de-identified subject ID, COVID-19 status, age in years and sex were almost always included in the sample metadata.

Points the paper makes about the study in general: How much clinical and demographic metadata was included differed by source and by participant, and the metadata was provided uncurated.

Trimming accounts for 2 bases at V and 7 bases at J, while the number of junction bases matched to no gene is 5. The germline V gene (reference sequence) provides CDR1 LGHDT and CDR2 YNNKEL. From the cysteine through the phenylalanine, the CDR3 covers 14 amino acids. Only CDR3 DNA is held: 42 bases, read in frame from base 1. The immunoSEQ Assay, a bias-controlled multiplex PCR, was used to amplify TCRbeta CDR3 regions from genomic DNA. In the original analysis: The number of nucleated cells in each sample was estimated by amplification of reference gene primers within the assay. To quantify the absolute abundance of each unique TCRbeta CDR3 rearrangement, sequence reads were collapsed and filtered. For each sample, productive Simpson clonality was calculated as the square root of Simpson's diversity index over productive rearrangements. This is the immuneACCESS table as TCRdb keeps it, with only in-frame sequences that have V and J called. A part of the clones is gone; compared with another copy, unresolved V genes explain less than half, and the rest is unexplained. The V and J calls and clone size come from that table; D and trimming were worked out from the DNA. The sample records roughly 140,000 clones, 88% of which are singletons. The ten largest clones capture roughly a tenth of the sample.

To note about this clone: Its antigen is currently not known. No qualities accompany the bases; no much larger clone lies one base away.

Each collaborating institution followed its own protocols to collect whole blood in K2EDTA tubes. For TCRbeta analysis, collaborator samples were shipped as frozen whole blood, as isolated PBMCs, or as DNA extracted from either sample type. The chain links TRBV3-1 (or the pseudogene TRBV3-2) with TRBJ2-7; 10 bases in the middle match TRBD2. The specimen sequenced was peripheral blood. This sequence was found in a man in his fifties with active or convalescent COVID-19. The CDR3 corresponds to CASSQTSGTSEQYF. The nucleotides are TGTGCCAGCAGCCAAACTAGCGGGACCTCAGAGCAGTACTTC.